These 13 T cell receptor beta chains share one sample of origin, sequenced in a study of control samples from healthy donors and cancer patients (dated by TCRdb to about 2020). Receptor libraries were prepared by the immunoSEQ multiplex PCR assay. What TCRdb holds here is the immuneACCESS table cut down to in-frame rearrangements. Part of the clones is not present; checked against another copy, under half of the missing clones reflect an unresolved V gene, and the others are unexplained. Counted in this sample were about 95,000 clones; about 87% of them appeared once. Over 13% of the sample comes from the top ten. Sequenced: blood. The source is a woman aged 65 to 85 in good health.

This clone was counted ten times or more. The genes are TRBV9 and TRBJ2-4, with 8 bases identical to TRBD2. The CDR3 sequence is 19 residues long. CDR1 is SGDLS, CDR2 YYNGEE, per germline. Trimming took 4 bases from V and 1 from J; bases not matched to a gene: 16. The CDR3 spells CASSPVGEGAGVAKNIQYF. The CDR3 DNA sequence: TGTGCCAGCAGCCCTGTAGGAGAGGGAGCGGGGGTTGCCAAAAACATTCAGTACTTC.

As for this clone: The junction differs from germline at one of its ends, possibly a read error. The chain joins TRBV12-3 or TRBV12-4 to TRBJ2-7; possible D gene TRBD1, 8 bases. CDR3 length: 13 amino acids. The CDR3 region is CASSPQGGTGYDF. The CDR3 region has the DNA TGTGCCAGCAGTCCACAGGGGGGGACAGGATACGACTTC.

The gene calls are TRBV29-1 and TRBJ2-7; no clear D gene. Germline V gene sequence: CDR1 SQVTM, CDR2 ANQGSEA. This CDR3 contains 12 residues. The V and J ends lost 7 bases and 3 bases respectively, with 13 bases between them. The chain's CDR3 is CSAQGRNYEQYF. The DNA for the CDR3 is TGCAGCGCCCAAGGACGGAACTACGAGCAGTACTTC.

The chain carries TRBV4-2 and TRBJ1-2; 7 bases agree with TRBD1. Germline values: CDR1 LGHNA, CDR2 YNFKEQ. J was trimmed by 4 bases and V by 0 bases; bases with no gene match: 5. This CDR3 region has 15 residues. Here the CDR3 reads CASSQEGRGVYGYTF. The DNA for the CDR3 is TGTGCCAGCAGCCAAGAAGGCAGGGGGGTCTATGGCTACACCTTC.

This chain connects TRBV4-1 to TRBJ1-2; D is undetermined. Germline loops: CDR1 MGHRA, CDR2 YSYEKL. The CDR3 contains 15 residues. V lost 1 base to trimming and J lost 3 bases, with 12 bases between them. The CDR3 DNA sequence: TGCGCCAGCAGCCAAGTCCCCCGGACGGACTATGGCTACACCTTC. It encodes CASSQVPRTDYGYTF.

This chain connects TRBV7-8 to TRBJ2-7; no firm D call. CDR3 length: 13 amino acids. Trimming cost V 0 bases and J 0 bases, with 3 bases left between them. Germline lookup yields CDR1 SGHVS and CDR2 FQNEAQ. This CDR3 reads CASSLADSYEQYF. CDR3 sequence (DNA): TGTGCCAGCAGCTTAGCAGACTCCTACGAGCAGTACTTC.

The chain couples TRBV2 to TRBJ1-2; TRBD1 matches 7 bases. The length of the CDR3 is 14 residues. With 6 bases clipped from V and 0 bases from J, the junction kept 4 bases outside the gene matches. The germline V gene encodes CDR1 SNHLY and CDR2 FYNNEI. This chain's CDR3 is CASRTGLSNYGYTF. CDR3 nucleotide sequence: TGTGCCAGCAGGACAGGGTTGTCTAACTATGGCTACACCTTC.

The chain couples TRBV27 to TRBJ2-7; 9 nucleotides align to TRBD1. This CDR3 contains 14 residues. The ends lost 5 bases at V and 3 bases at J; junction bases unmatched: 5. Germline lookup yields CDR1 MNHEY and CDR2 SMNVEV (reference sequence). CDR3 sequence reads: CASSPDRGFYEQYF. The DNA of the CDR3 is TGTGCCAGCAGTCCCGACAGGGGGTTCTACGAGCAGTACTTC.

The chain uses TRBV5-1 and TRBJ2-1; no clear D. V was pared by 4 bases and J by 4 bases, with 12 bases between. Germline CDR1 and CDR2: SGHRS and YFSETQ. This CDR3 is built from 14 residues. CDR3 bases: TGCGCCAGCAGCCTTACACGGACGTACAATGAGCAGTTCTTC. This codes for CASSLTRTYNEQFF.

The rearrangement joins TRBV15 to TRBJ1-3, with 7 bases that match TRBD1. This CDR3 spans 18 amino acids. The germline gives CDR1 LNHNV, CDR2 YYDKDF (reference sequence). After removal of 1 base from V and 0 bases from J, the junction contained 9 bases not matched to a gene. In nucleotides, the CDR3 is TGTGCCACCAGCAGAGGCGCAGGGGGGTCTGGCTCTGGAAACACCATATATTTT. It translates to CATSRGAGGSGSGNTIYF.

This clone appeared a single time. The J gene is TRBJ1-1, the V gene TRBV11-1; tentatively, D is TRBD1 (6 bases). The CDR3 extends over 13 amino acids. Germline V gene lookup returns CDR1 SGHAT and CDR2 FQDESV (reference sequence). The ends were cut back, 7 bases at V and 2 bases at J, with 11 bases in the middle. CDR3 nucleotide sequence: TGTGCCAGCACTGGACAGTCCAACACTGAAGCTTTCTTT. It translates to CASTGQSNTEAFF.

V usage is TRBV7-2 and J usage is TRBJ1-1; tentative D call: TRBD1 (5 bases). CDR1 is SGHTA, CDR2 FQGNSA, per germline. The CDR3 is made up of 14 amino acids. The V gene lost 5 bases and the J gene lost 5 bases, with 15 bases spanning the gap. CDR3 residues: CASSPTGGRTEAFF. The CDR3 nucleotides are TGTGCCAGCAGCCCGACGGGGGGGAGAACTGAAGCTTTCTTT.

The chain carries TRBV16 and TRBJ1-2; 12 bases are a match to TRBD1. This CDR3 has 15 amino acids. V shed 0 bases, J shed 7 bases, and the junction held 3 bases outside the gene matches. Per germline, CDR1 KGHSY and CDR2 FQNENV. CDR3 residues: CASSQSKGQGAGYTF. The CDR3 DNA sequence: TGTGCCAGCAGCCAATCGAAGGGACAGGGGGCTGGCTACACCTTC.